The 22 T cell receptor beta chains below come from one sample, sequenced in a study of blood T cells in healthy people across ages. The use of a sample-barcoded 5' primer and a J-beta primer mix characterized a second PCR of 7 to 11 cycles. TCRdb re-called the 5' RACE reads through MiXCR, storing one row per CDR3 protein. The sample records some 1.6 million distinct CDR3 sequences, 30% to 40% being singletons. Source material: blood. The receptors derive from a woman in her 30s in good health.

V and J are TRBV6-5 and TRBJ2-1; D is uncertain. CDR3 size: 14 residues. Between the trimmed V and J ends, which lost 0 bases and 4 bases, there was a span of 7 bases. Looked up from germline, CDR1 is MNHEY and CDR2 is SVGAGI. The CDR3 region is CASSYSSPYNEQFF. CDR3 in DNA: TGTGCCAGCAGTTACTCGTCCCCTTACAATGAGCAGTTCTTC.

In its sample, this clonotype was seen many times. The chain employs TRBV29-1 and TRBJ2-7, with D tentatively TRBD1 (6 bases). The CDR3 is 14 amino acids. Germline CDR1 reads SQVTM; CDR2 reads ANQGSEA. The ends were cut back, 4 bases at V and 5 bases at J, with 18 bases in the middle. CDR3 amino acids: CSVAGGQGWHEQYF. CDR3 nucleotide sequence: TGCAGCGTTGCCGGCGGGCAGGGGTGGCACGAGCAGTACTTC.

The chain links TRBV14 to TRBJ2-7; D remains unclear. Trimming took off 0 bases at V and 2 bases at J, with 14 bases between the two ends. Germline V gives CDR1 SGHDN, CDR2 FVKESK. The CDR3 spans 16 residues. This CDR3 is CASSQDYRPDPYEQYF. The DNA for the CDR3 is TGTGCCAGCAGCCAAGATTATCGTCCTGATCCCTACGAGCAGTACTTC.

This clonotype came up a few times. This sequence joins TRBV28 and TRBJ1-2, with no clear D. The CDR3 length is 16 residues. V lost 3 bases, J lost 3 bases, and 17 bases lay in between. Per germline, CDR1 MDHEN and CDR2 SYDVKM. The CDR3: CASSFNDGDGYYGYTF. For the CDR3, the DNA is TGTGCCAGCAGTTTTAATGATGGAGACGGATACTATGGCTACACCTTC.

This sequence joins TRBV6-1 and TRBJ1-2; 7 nucleotides agree with TRBD1. Germline V gene sequence: CDR1 MNHNS, CDR2 SASEGT. The CDR3 is 15 amino acids. The V segment lost 5 bases and the J segment 3 bases; nucleotides outside the gene matches: 9. CDR3 protein: CASSSSRQGYYGYTF. The CDR3 region has the DNA TGTGCCAGCAGTTCCTCCAGACAGGGTTACTATGGCTACACCTTC.

The V call is TRBV7-3, the J call TRBJ2-1; unclear D gene. V was pared by 4 bases and J by 3 bases, with 10 bases between. The CDR3 sequence is 14 residues long. Germline values: CDR1 SGHTA, CDR2 FQGTGA. CDR3 bases: TGTGCCAGCAGCTCCTCGAGGAACTACAATGAGCAGTTCTTC. This sequence encodes CASSSSRNYNEQFF.

The sample holds a few counts of this clonotype. Compared with germline, one end of the junction differs, possibly owing to a read error. The chain has TRBV28 and TRBJ2-3, with 9 positions matching TRBD2. The CDR3 runs 17 residues. Per the germline V gene, CDR1 is MDHEN and CDR2 is SYDVKM. Here the CDR3 reads CASSRLVLAGLSDTQYF. The CDR3, as DNA: TGTGCTAGCAGCCGCCTGGTACTAGCGGGCCTCTCAGATACGCAGTATTTT.

In this sample, this clonotype turned up a few times. The chain links TRBV6-6 to TRBJ1-2; 8 nucleotides align to TRBD1. The CDR3 length is 16 residues. Germline CDR1 MNHNY, CDR2 SVGAGI (reference sequence). Trimming took 2 bases from V and 6 from J; bases not matched to a gene: 11. CDR3 sequence: CASSYTAGRGLDGYTF. The CDR3 DNA reads TGTGCCAGCAGTTACACCGCGGGCAGGGGGCTTGATGGCTACACCTTC.

The table lists this clonotype with a few counts. The J gene is TRBJ2-5, the V gene TRBV4-1; D gene uncertain. Germline assignment: CDR1 MGHRA and CDR2 YSYEKL. V gave up 1 base and J gave up 2 bases, with 11 bases separating them. The CDR3 is 15 amino acids. The CDR3 nucleotides read TGCGCCAGCAGCCAAGGTCTAAGGGATCAAGAGACCCAGTACTTC. Its protein is CASSQGLRDQETQYF.

V usage is TRBV11-2 and J usage is TRBJ1-2; weak D call: TRBD1 (5 bases). CDR1 and CDR2 (germline): SGHAT, FQNNGV. The CDR3 is 15 residues long. V was cut by 1 base and J by 4 bases, with 13 bases left in between. The CDR3 DNA reads as TGTGCCAGCAGCTTAGCCGCGGGGACGACCTATGGCTACACCTTC. It translates to CASSLAAGTTYGYTF.

The chain is built from TRBV30 and TRBJ2-4; D gene unclear. Trimming took 2 bases from V and 4 from J, leaving 9 bases between them. This CDR3 spans 13 amino acids. Germline lookup yields CDR1 GTSNPN and CDR2 SVGIG (reference sequence). CDR3 residues: CAWSSVQKNIQYF. The CDR3 bases are TGTGCCTGGAGTTCGGTCCAAAAAAACATTCAGTACTTC.

This chain uses TRBV9 with TRBJ2-6; no firm D call. The V end was cut by 1 base, the J end by 2 bases, with 10 bases between. The CDR3 is 16 residues long. Germline V gives CDR1 SGDLS, CDR2 YYNGEE. As DNA, the CDR3 is TGTGCCAGCAGCGTATTAACAGCTGCTGGGGCCAACGTCCTGACTTTC. Residues: CASSVLTAAGANVLTF. The full variable domain, its missing parts supplied by reference TRBV9 and TRBJ2-6, is DSGVTQTPKHLITATGQRVTLRCSPRSGDLSVYWYQQSLDQGLQFLIQYYNGEERAKGNILERFSAQQFPDLHSELNLSSLELGDSALYFCASSVLTAAGANVLTFGAGSRLTVL.

The rearrangement links TRBV5-1 to TRBJ2-1; 9 nucleotides match TRBD2. Germline V gene data show CDR1 as SGHRS and CDR2 as YFSETQ. The V gene end was trimmed by 4 bases and the J gene end by 6 bases; junction bases not matched to a gene: 11. The CDR3 has 16 residues. The CDR3 sequence is CASSRRGGPEGNEQFF. The DNA of the CDR3 is TGCGCCAGCAGCCGGCGGGGGGGGCCTGAGGGCAATGAGCAGTTCTTC.

The V call is TRBV29-1, the J call TRBJ2-7; 8 nucleotides align to TRBD2. This CDR3 comprises 15 residues. J lost 5 bases, V lost 6 bases, and 15 bases had no gene match. In germline, CDR1 is SQVTM, CDR2 ANQGSEA. The CDR3 loop reads CSVGGVAGSPNEQYF. The DNA of the CDR3 is TGCAGCGTCGGGGGGGTAGCGGGATCTCCTAACGAGCAGTACTTC.

The chain carries TRBV7-9 and TRBJ2-1; D is ambiguous. Trimming took off 0 bases at V and 6 bases at J, with 9 bases between the two ends. The CDR3 is 14 residues long. Germline loops: CDR1 SEHNR, CDR2 FQNEAQ (reference sequence). Here the CDR3 DNA reads TGTGCCAGCAGCTTAGCGACGGCACTCAATGAGCAGTTCTTC. This encodes CASSLATALNEQFF. The variable domain in full, with the rest retrieved from reference TRBV7-9 and TRBJ2-1, is DTGVSQNPRHKITKRGQNVTFRCDPISEHNRLYWYRQTLGQGPEFLTYFQNEAQLEKSRLLSDRFSAERPKGSFSTLEIQRTEQGDSAMYLCASSLATALNEQFFGPGTRLTVL.

This clonotype was recorded at least ten times. One junction end does not reproduce the germline sequence, and a read error may be involved. The rearrangement links TRBV5-1 to TRBJ2-5, with TRBD1 matching 8 bases. Germline CDR1 is SGHRS and CDR2 is YFSETQ. CDR3 length: 15 amino acids. CDR3 residues: CASSFTGGSQETQYF. Written as DNA, the CDR3 is TGTGCCAGCAGCTTTACAGGGGGGAGTCAAGAGACCCAGTACTTC.

The chain recombines TRBV7-2 with TRBJ2-3; D not resolved. V was trimmed by 1 base and J by 4 bases, leaving 9 bases between them. CDR1 and CDR2 from the germline V gene are SGHTA and FQGNSA. This CDR3 has 14 residues. The CDR3: CASSLVDWADTQYF. The CDR3 DNA follows: TGTGCCAGCAGCTTAGTCGACTGGGCAGATACGCAGTATTTT.

This clonotype was seen a few times. This sequence joins TRBV27 and TRBJ2-3, with a weak D call TRBD1 (7 bases). V was clipped by 3 bases and J by 2 bases, with 12 bases between them. Germline V gives CDR1 MNHEY, CDR2 SMNVEV (reference sequence). The CDR3 length is 15 residues. Here the CDR3 DNA reads TGTGCCAGCAGTTTCCAGGGGGGCCACACAGATACGCAGTATTTT. It codes for CASSFQGGHTDTQYF.

On this clonotype itself: Compared with germline, one end of the junction differs, possibly owing to a read error. This rearrangement joins TRBV27 to TRBJ2-7; TRBD1 agrees at 8 bases. This CDR3 region has 12 residues. Germline CDR1 MNHEY, CDR2 SMNVEV (reference sequence). The CDR3 here is CASSGTGNELYF. Written as DNA, the CDR3 is TGTGCCAGCTCCGGGACAGGTAACGAGCTGTACTTC.

This clonotype has a count of ten or more. This chain connects TRBV5-6 to TRBJ2-7; 8 bases are a match to TRBD1. J gave up 2 bases and V 1 base, and 8 bases lay outside the gene matches. The CDR3 contains 16 residues. The germline gives CDR1 SGHDT, CDR2 YYEEEE. The CDR3 protein is CASSLRGQGIPYEQYF. The CDR3 bases are TGTGCCAGCAGCTTGCGCGGACAGGGAATCCCCTACGAGCAGTACTTC. Using reference TRBV5-6 and TRBJ2-7 for the parts outside the CDR3, the full variable domain is DAGVTQSPTHLIKTRGQQVTLRCSPKSGHDTVSWYQQALGQGPQFIFQYYEEEERQRGNFPDRFSGHQFPNYSSELNVNALLLGDSALYLCASSLRGQGIPYEQYFGPGTRLTVT.

This clonotype was detected a few times. The V call is TRBV7-2, the J call TRBJ2-2, with 7 bases lining up with TRBD2. CDR1 and CDR2 (germline): SGHTA, FQGNSA. The CDR3 is 16 residues long. V lost 5 bases to trimming and J lost 4 bases; unmatched junction nucleotides: 10. CDR3 in DNA: TGTGCCAGCAGCCAGGCGGGCGGGAGAGGCACCGGGGAGCTGTTTTTT. Translating it yields CASSQAGGRGTGELFF.

A note on this clonotype: A much larger clone sits a single nucleotide away, making a read error possible. The V and J genes are TRBV3-1 and TRBJ2-1; D may be TRBD1 (6 bases). V was trimmed by 3 bases and J by 0 bases, leaving 9 bases between them. This CDR3 has 15 residues. Germline CDR1 and CDR2: LGHDT and YNNKEL (reference sequence). CDR3 sequence: CASSQQGNSYNEQFF. In DNA form, the CDR3 reads TGTGCCAGCAGCCAGCAGGGGAACTCCTACAATGAGCAGTTCTTC.